This T cell receptor beta chain was captured in a study of CD8+CD57+ T cells in acquired aplastic anemia. Genomic DNA served as template for TCR beta VDJ and CDR3 profiling. TCRdb recomputed calls from the reads with MiXCR, one row per CDR3 protein. The sample holds 400,000 to 450,000 distinct CDR3 sequences, 65% to 80% seen once. This receptor was identified in a human donor in good health, serving as a control. The sample taken for sequencing was sorted CD4+, CD8+, or CD8+CD57+ T cells (not recorded which) from PBMCs.

CDR3 nucleotide sequence: TGCGCCAGCAGCCAACCAGGGGGGTCCTACGAGCAGTACTTC. It encodes CASSQPGGSYEQYF. The genes are TRBV4-1 and TRBJ2-7; possible D gene TRBD1, 7 bases. Trimming removed 2 bases at V and 1 base at J, with 9 bases between. The CDR3 spans 14 residues. In germline, CDR1 is MGHRA, CDR2 YSYEKL.